These T cell receptor beta chains were read from a single sample in a study of Ad26.COV2.S vaccination and SARS-CoV-2 variants. Sequencing used immunoSEQ multiplex PCR; TCRdb keeps in-frame clones, though not all of them. The sample records about 350,000 clones, approximately 86% being singletons. Sequences were derived from peripheral blood, sampled in a trial of Ad26.COV2.S vaccine versus placebo. The receptors come from a person between 18 and 65 years old who received the Ad26.COV2.S COVID-19 vaccine or a placebo. The CDR3 runs from the conserved cysteine through the conserved F or W. A D gene is named only where the DNA matches it firmly. Rows give clone size only sometimes, using once, few, many, or a class for an expanded clone.

d_call	clone_size	v_call	cdr3_length	j_call	cdr3_aa	cdr3_nt
TRBD1	once	TRBV18	15	TRBJ2-3	CASSPRTGRVNTQYF	TGTGCCAGCTCACCGAGGACAGGGCGGGTAAATACGCAGTATTTT
TRBD1	NA	TRBV25-1	13	TRBJ1-1	CASRTGGSTEAFF	TGTGCCAGCAGGACAGGGGGAAGCACTGAAGCTTTCTTT
TRBD2	NA	TRBV27	15	TRBJ2-1	CASTELAGGHDEQFF	TGTGCCAGCACCGAACTAGCGGGGGGGCACGATGAGCAGTTCTTC
NA	NA	TRBV6-1	15	TRBJ2-7	CASSEAGRRSSEQYF	TGTGCCAGCAGTGAAGCAGGGCGACGTAGTTCCGAGCAGTACTTC
NA	NA	TRBV7-2	15	TRBJ2-7	CASSSIIQYRNEQYF	TGTGCCAGCAGCTCGATCATACAGTACAGAAACGAGCAGTACTTC
NA	NA	TRBV28	15	TRBJ2-6	CASSLPGAGANVLTF	TGTGCCAGCAGTTTACCTGGGGCTGGGGCCAACGTCCTGACTTTC
NA	once	TRBV6-5	11	TRBJ2-2	CASRGTGELFF	TGTGCCAGCAGGGGCACCGGGGAGCTGTTTTTT
NA	NA	TRBV7-2	13	TRBJ2-7	CASSYQPTYEQYF	TGTGCCAGCAGCTACCAGCCGACCTACGAGCAGTACTTC
NA	NA	TRBV19	13	TRBJ2-7	CATTPGQSYEQYF	TGTGCCACCACCCCCGGGCAGTCCTACGAGCAGTACTTC
TRBD1	NA	TRBV24-1	15	TRBJ2-1	CATGPGQGPYNEQFF	TGTGCCACCGGTCCGGGACAGGGTCCCTACAATGAGCAGTTCTTC
NA	NA	TRBV7-9	13	TRBJ2-1	CASSSTRNNEQFF	TGTGCCAGCAGCTCTACTCGGAACAATGAGCAGTTCTTC
NA	many	TRBV7-3	15	TRBJ2-7	CASSRTGADYQEQYF	TGTGCCAGCAGCCGTACCGGGGCGGATTATCAAGAGCAGTACTTC
TRBD2	NA	TRBV20-1	14	TRBJ2-3	CSASRGEEGDTQYF	TGCAGTGCTAGTCGGGGGGAGGAAGGAGATACGCAGTATTTT
TRBD2	NA	TRBV24-1	15	TRBJ2-5	CATSDLAGGAETQYF	TGTGCCACCAGTGATTTAGCGGGAGGGGCAGAGACCCAGTACTTC
NA	NA	TRBV6-4	12	TRBJ1-1	CASSKDGNEAFF	TGTGCCAGCAGTAAGGACGGTAATGAAGCTTTCTTT
NA	NA	TRBV28	15	TRBJ2-7	CASSPRSSVKFEQYF	TGTGCCAGCAGCCCCAGGTCATCCGTCAAATTCGAGCAGTACTTC
NA	NA	TRBV7-9	18	TRBJ1-3	CASRSLSVGKDSGNTIYF	TGTGCCAGCCGCTCCCTAAGTGTAGGGAAAGACTCTGGAAACACCATATATTTT
TRBD1	NA	TRBV2	14	TRBJ1-2	CASSVNGDSYGYTF	TGTGCCAGCAGTGTAAACGGGGACAGCTATGGCTACACCTTC
NA	NA	TRBV10-3	11	TRBJ2-7	CATKTDYEQYF	TGTGCCACCAAGACAGACTACGAGCAGTACTTC
NA	NA	TRBV6-2/TRBV6-3	14	TRBJ1-6	CASSLQGYNSPLHF	TGTGCCAGCAGCCTACAGGGATATAATTCACCCCTCCACTTT
NA	NA	TRBV4-2	15	TRBJ1-3	CASSPNRASGNTIYF	TGTGCCAGCAGCCCAAACAGGGCCTCTGGAAACACCATATATTTT
NA	NA	TRBV6-5	16	TRBJ1-5	CASSYSGAGGNQPQHF	TGTGCCAGCAGTTACTCGGGGGCCGGGGGCAATCAGCCCCAGCATTTT
NA	NA	TRBV5-1	13	TRBJ1-5	CASSLGSNRPQHF	TGCGCCAGCAGCTTGGGGTCAAACCGGCCCCAGCATTTT
NA	NA	TRBV15	13	TRBJ2-7	CATSRVPALEQYF	TGTGCCACCAGCAGAGTACCTGCCTTGGAGCAGTACTTC